This TCR beta chain was profiled in a study of T-cell memory formation after mild COVID-19. Study-wide points: Mostly located in CM and EM were contracting CD4+ clones, with contracting CD8+ clones located in EMRA. Clones that got smaller from day 15 to 85 had even CD4/CD8, while clones growing later tipped toward CD4+.

Via MiXCR, TCRdb re-called the 5' RACE reads, giving one row per CDR3 protein. The sample carries about 340,000 distinct CDR3 sequences, 20% to 25% recorded once. This clonotype appeared a few times. No antigen is known for it. The germline gives CDR1 DFQATT, CDR2 SNEGSKA (reference sequence). After removal of 6 bases from V and 7 bases from J, the junction contained 7 bases not matched to a gene. The CDR3 is made up of 13 amino acids. The sequenced sample was PBMCs or a T cell subset sorted from them (not recorded which). This rearrangement joins TRBV20-1 to TRBJ2-1; 9 bases map to TRBD2. The source of this sequence is a man between 18 and 29 years old who had mild COVID-19 (a few samples of this study predate the infection). Cell type and time point are not known. CDR3 amino acids: CSAAGGQQNEQFF. CDR3 nucleotide sequence: TGCAGTGCGGCGGGGGGGCAGCAGAATGAGCAGTTCTTC.